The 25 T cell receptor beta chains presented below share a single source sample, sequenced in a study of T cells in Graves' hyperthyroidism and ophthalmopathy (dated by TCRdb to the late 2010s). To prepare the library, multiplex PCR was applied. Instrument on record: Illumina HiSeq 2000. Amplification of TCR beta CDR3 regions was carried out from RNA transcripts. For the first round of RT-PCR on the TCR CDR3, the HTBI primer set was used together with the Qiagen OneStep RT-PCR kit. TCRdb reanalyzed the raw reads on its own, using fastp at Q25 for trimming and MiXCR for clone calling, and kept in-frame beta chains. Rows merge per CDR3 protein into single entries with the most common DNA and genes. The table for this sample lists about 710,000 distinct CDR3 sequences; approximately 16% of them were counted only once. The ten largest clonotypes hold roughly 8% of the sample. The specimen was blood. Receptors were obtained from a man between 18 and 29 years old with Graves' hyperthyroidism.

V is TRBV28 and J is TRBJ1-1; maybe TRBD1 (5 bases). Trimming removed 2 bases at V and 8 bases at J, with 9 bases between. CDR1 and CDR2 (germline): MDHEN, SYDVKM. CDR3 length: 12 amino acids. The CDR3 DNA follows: TGTGCCAGCAGTTTAAGACAGTTGGAAGCTTTCTTT. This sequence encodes CASSLRQLEAFF.

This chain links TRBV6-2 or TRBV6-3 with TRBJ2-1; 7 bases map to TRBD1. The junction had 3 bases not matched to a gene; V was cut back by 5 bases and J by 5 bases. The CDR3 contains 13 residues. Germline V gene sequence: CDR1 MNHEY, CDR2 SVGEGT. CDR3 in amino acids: CASSDRANNEQFF. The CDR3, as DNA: TGTGCCAGCAGTGACAGGGCCAACAATGAGCAGTTCTTC.

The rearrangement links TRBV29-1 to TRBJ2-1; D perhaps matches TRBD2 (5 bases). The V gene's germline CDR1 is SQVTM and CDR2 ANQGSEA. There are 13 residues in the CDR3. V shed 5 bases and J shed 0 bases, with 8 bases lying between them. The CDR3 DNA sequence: TGCAGCGTTTTAGCGATCTCCTACAATGAGCAGTTCTTC. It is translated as CSVLAISYNEQFF.

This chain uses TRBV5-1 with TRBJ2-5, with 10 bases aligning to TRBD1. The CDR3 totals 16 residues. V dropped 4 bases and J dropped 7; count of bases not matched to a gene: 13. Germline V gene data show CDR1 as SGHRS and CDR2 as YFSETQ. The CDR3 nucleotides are TGCGCCAGCAGCCAAGCCGGGACAGGGGCTGTGGGGACCCAGTACTTC. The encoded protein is CASSQAGTGAVGTQYF.

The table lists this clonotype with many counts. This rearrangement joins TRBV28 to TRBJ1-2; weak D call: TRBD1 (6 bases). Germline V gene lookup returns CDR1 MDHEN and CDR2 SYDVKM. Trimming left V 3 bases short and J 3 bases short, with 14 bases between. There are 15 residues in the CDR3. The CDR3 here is CASSLIRQEYYGYTF. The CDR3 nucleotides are TGTGCCAGCAGTTTGATTCGACAGGAGTACTATGGCTACACCTTC.

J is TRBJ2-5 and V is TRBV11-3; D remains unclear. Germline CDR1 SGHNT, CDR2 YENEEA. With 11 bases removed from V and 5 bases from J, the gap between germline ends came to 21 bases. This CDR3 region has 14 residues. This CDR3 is CAGTDSPRWETQYF. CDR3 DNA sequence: TGTGCCGGCACCGACTCACCCCGGTGGGAGACCCAGTACTTC.

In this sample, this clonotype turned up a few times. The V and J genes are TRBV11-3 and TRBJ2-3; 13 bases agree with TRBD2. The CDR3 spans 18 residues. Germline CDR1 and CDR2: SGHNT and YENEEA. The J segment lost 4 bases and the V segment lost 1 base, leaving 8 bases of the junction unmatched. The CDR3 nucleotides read TGTGCCAGCAGCTTAGGGACTAGCGGGAGAACGGAAGCAGATACGCAGTATTTT. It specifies CASSLGTSGRTEADTQYF.

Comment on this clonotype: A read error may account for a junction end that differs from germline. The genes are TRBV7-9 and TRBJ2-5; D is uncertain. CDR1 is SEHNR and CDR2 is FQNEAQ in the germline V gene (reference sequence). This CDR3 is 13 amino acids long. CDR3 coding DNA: TGTGCCAGCAGCTTAGCTGTCGAAGAGCCCCAGTACTTC. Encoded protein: CASSLAVEEPQYF.

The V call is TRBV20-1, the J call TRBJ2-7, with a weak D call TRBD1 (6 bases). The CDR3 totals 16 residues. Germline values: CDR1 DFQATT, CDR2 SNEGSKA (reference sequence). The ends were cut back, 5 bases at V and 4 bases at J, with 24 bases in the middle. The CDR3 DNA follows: TGCAGTGCTCCTGCTTACTTAACAGGGATGGGGTACGAGCAGTACTTC. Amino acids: CSAPAYLTGMGYEQYF.

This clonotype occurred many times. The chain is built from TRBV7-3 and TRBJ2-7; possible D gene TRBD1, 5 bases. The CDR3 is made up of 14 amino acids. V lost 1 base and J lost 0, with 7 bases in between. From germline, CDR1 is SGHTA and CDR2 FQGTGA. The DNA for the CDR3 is TGTGCCAGCAGCTTAAAACAGGCCTCCTACGAGCAGTACTTC. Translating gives CASSLKQASYEQYF. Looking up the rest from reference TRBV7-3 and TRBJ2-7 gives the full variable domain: GAGVSQTPSNKVTEKGKYVELRCDPISGHTALYWYRQSLGQGPEFLIYFQGTGAADDSGLPNDRFFAVRPEGSVSTLKIQRTERGDSAVYLCASSLKQASYEQYFGPGTRLTVT.

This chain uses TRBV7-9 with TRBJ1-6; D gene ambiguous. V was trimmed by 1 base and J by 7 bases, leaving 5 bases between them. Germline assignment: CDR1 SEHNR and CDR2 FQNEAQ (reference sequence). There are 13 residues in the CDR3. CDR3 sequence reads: CASSLEMNSPLHF. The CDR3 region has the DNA TGTGCCAGCAGCTTAGAGATGAATTCACCCCTCCACTTT.

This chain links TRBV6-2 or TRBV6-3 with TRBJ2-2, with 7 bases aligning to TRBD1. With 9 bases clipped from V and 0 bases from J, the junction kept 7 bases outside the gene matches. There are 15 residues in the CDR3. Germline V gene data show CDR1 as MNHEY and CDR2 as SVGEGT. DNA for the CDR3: TGTGCCAGTTTCCGGGACAGCACGAACACCGGGGAGCTGTTTTTT. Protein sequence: CASFRDSTNTGELFF.

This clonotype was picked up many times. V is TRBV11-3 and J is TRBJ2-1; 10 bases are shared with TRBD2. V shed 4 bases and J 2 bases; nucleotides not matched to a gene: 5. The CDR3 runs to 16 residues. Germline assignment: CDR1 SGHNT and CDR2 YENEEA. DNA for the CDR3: TGTGCCAGCAGCTCGGCCGGGACTAGCGCCTACAATGAGCAGTTCTTC. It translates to CASSSAGTSAYNEQFF.

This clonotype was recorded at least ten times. CDR3 sequence reads: CASNIAGGPTDTQYF. As DNA, the CDR3 is TGTGCCAGCAATATAGCGGGAGGGCCGACAGATACGCAGTATTTT. This chain joins TRBV27 and TRBJ2-3; 11 nucleotides match TRBD2. Germline-derived CDR1 and CDR2 are MNHEY and SMNVEV (reference sequence). The V and J ends lost 7 bases and 3 bases, in that order; junction bases with no gene match: 6. This CDR3 contains 15 residues.

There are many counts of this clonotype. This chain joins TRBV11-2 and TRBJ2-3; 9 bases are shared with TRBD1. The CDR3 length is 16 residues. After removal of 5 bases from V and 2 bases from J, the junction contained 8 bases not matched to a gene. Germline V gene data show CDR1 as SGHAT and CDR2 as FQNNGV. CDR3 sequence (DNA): TGTGCCAGCAGCCGCCGGGACAGGGCGTCCACAGATACGCAGTATTTT. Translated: CASSRRDRASTDTQYF. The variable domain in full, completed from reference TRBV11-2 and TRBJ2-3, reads EAGVAQSPRYKIIEKRQSVAFWCNPISGHATLYWYQQILGQGPKLLIQFQNNGVVDDSQLPKDRFSAERLKGVDSTLKIQPAKLEDSAVYLCASSRRDRASTDTQYFGPGTRLTVL.

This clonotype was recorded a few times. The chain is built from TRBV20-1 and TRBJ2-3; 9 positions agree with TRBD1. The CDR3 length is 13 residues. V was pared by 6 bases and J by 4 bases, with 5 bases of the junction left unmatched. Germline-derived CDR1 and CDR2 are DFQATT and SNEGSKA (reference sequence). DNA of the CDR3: TGCAGTGCCCTAGGACAGGGGCCAGATACGCAGTATTTT. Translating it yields CSALGQGPDTQYF.

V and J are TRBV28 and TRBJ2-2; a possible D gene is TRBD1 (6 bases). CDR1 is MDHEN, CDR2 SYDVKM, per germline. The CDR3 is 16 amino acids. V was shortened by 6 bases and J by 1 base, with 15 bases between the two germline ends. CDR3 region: CASRPQGPGNTGELFF. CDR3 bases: TGTGCCAGCAGGCCACAGGGACCGGGGAACACCGGGGAGCTGTTTTTT.

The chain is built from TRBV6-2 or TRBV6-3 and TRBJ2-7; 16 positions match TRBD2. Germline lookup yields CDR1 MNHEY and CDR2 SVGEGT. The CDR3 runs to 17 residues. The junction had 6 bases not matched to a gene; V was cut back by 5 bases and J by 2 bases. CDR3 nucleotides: TGTGCCAGCAGTCCACCGGGACTAGCGGGAGGGCCCTACGAGCAGTACTTC. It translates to CASSPPGLAGGPYEQYF.

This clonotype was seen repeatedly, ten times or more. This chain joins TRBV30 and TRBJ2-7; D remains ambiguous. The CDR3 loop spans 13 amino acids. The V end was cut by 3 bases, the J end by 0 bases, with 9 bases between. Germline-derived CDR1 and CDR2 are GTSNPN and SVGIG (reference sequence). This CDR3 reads CAWRSPLSYEQYF. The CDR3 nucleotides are TGTGCCTGGAGATCTCCCCTCTCCTACGAGCAGTACTTC.

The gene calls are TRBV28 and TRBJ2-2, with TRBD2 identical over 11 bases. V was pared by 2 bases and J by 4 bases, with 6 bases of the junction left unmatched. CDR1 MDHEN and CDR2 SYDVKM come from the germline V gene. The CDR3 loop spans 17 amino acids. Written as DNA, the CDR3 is TGTGCCAGCAGTTTACTACTAGCGGGAGTGGCCACCGGGGAGCTGTTTTTT. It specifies CASSLLLAGVATGELFF.

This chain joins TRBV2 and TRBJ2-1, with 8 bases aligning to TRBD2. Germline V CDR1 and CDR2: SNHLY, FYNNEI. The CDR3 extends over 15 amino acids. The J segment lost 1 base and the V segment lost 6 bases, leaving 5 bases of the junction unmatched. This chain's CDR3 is CASSREGLSYNEQFF. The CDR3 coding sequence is TGTGCCAGCAGCCGGGAGGGCCTGTCCTACAATGAGCAGTTCTTC.

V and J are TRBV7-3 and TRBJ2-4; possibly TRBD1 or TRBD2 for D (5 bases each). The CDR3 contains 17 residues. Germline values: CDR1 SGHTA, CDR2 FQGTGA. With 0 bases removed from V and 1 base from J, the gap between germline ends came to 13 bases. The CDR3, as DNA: TGTGCCAGCAGCTTAACCGGGACCCCGAGGGCCAAAAACATTCAGTACTTC. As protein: CASSLTGTPRAKNIQYF. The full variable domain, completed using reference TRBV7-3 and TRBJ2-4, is GAGVSQTPSNKVTEKGKYVELRCDPISGHTALYWYRQSLGQGPEFLIYFQGTGAADDSGLPNDRFFAVRPEGSVSTLKIQRTERGDSAVYLCASSLTGTPRAKNIQYFGAGTRLSVL.

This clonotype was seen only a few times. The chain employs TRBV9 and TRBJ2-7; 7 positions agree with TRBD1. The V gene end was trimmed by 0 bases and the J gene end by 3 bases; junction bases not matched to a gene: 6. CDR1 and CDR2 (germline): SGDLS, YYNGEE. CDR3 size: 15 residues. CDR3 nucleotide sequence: TGTGCCAGCAGCGTAGAACCGACAGGGCGCTACGAGCAGTACTTC. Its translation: CASSVEPTGRYEQYF.

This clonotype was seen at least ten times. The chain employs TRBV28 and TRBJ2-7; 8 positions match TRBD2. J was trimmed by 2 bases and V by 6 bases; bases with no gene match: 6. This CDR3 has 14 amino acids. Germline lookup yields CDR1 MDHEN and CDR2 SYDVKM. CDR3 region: CASRGREVTYEQYF. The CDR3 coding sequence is TGTGCCAGCAGGGGGCGGGAGGTTACCTACGAGCAGTACTTC.

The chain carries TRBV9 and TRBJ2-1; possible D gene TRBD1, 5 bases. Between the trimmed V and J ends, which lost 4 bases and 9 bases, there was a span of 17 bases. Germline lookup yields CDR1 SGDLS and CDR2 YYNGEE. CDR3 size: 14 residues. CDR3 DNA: TGTGCCAGCAGCCCCAGGACCCTAGGGGTTGAGCAGTTCTTC. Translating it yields CASSPRTLGVEQFF.